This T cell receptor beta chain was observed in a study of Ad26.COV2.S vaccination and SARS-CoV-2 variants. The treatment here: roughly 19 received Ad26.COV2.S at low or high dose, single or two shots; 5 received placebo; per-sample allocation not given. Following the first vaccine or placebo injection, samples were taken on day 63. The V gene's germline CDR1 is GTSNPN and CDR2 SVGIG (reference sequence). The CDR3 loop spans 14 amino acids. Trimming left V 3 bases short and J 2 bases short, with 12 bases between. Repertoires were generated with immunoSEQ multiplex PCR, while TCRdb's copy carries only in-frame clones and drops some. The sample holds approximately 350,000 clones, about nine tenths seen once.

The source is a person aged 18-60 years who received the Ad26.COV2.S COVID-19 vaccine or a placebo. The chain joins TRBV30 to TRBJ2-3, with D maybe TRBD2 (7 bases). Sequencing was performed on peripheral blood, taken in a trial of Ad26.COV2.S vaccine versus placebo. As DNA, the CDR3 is TGTGCCTGGAGGCGGGGGCCCTACACAGATACGCAGTATTTT. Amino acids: CAWRRGPYTDTQYF.